The TCR beta chain described here comes from a study of control samples from healthy donors and cancer patients (dated by TCRdb to about 2020). This clone showed up just once. Which antigen it targets is not known. No qualities accompany the bases; no much larger clone lies one base away. Library preparation was by the immunoSEQ multiplex PCR assay. Not all clones reach the TCRdb copy of this immuneACCESS table, which keeps in-frame sequences only. Checked studies attribute under half of the gap to unresolved V genes and leave the rest unexplained. Across this sample there are some 150,000 clones, with about 94% seen only once. Of the sample, about 14% is held by the ten largest clones. The CDR3 spans 15 residues, from the cysteine through the phenylalanine. The only DNA kept is the CDR3, 45 bases in frame from the first base.

Sequenced material: PBMCs. The sequence derives from a man aged 55 to 70 with colorectal cancer. The sequence links TRBV21-1 to TRBJ2-7. TRBV21-1 is described as a pseudogene. The CDR3 reads as follows: CASSKVPGPTYEQYF. The DNA is TGTGCCAGCAGCAAAGTCCCGGGCCCGACCTACGAGCAGTACTTC.